One T cell receptor (beta chain) is described in this entry. Its antigen specificity is not known. No per-base quality is available; no much larger clone lies one base away. This sample was included in a study of blood T cell repertoires in COVID-19 (dated by TCRdb to 2020 to 2022). With regard to the full study: The collaborator samples originated in the United States, Italy and Spain and spanned the acute and convalescent phases of COVID-19. The prospective study material was composed of cDNA or gDNA derived from T cells, B-cell-depleted T cells, or PBMCs. The dataset comprised deeply sampled blood TCRbeta repertoires from subjects exposed to, actively infected with, or recovered from COVID-19. The repertoires were released in a freely available public database intended as a resource for research on the immune response to SARS-CoV-2. Samples were obtained from the ongoing ImmuneRACE study (first 160 participants) and from 1,200 or so subjects provided by 6 global collaborators. Nearly every sample came with metadata listing a de-identified subject ID, COVID-19 status, age in years and sex. Where available, HLA class I and class II types were taken from metadata supplied by the sample provider and were not determined by assay-based typing.

The immunoSEQ Assay, a bias-controlled multiplex PCR, was used to amplify TCRbeta CDR3 regions from genomic DNA. As for the authors' bioinformatics: Within the assay, amplification of reference gene primers was used to estimate how many nucleated cells each sample contained. To quantify the absolute abundance of each unique TCRbeta CDR3 rearrangement, sequence reads were collapsed and filtered. For each sample, productive Simpson clonality was calculated as the square root of Simpson's diversity index across productive rearrangements. In TCRdb, the immuneACCESS table is reduced to in-frame sequences with V and J assigned. These tables do not hold every clone; where another copy was compared, an unresolved V gene accounts for under half, and the others remain unexplained. The DNA gave D and trimming, while V, J and clone size come from that table. The sample table lists 60,000 or so clones, almost 85% of them with a count of one. Around 20% of the sample is in the top ten clones.

Results and caveats for the whole study, not just this receptor: How much clinical and demographic metadata was included differed by source and by participant, and the metadata was provided uncurated.

Whole blood was collected in K2EDTA tubes by collaborating institutions according to the institutions' own protocols. For TCRbeta analysis, collaborator samples were shipped as frozen whole blood, as isolated PBMCs, or as DNA extracted from either sample type. Via the germline V gene (reference sequence), CDR1 is PRHDT and CDR2 FYEKMQ. From its cysteine to its phenylalanine, the CDR3 spans 14 amino acids. The sequence is cut down to CDR3 DNA, 42 bases in frame from base 1. Unmatched junction bases come to 7, with V trimmed by 5 bases and J by 7 bases. The rearrangement joined TRBV13 to TRBJ1-4, with 7 central nucleotides matching TRBD1. Sequenced material: peripheral blood. The TCR comes from a human donor in a cohort sampled during active COVID-19. CDR3 sequence: CASSPGGTAEKLFF. The nucleotides are TGTGCCAGCAGCCCGGGGGGGACAGCTGAAAAACTGTTTTTT.